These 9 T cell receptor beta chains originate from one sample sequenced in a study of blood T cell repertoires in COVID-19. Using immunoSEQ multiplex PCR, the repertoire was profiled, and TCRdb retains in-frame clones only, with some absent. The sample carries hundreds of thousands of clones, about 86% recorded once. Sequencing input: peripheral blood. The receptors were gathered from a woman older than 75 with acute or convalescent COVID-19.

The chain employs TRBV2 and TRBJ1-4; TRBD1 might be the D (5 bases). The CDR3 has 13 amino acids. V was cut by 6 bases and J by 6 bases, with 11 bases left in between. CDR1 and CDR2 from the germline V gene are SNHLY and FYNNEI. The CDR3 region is CASRQRGDEKLFF. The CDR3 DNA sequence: TGTGCCAGCAGGCAACGGGGGGATGAAAAACTGTTTTTT.

CDR3 residues: CASSQTKPGQGHAKVNTEAFF. The CDR3, as DNA: TGCGCCAGCAGCCAAACGAAACCGGGACAGGGGCACGCGAAGGTGAACACTGAAGCTTTCTTT. The chain employs TRBV4-1 and TRBJ1-1; TRBD1 matches at 10 bases. The germline CDR1 and CDR2 sequences are MGHRA and YSYEKL. The CDR3 totals 21 residues. J lost 0 bases, V lost 2 bases, and 18 bases had no gene match.

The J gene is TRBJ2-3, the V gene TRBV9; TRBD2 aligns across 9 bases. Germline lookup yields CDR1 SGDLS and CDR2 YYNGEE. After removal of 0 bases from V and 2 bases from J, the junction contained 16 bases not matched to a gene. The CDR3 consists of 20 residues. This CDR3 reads CASSVALARLVAGATDTQYF. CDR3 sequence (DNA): TGTGCCAGCAGCGTAGCTTTGGCCCGCCTCGTAGCGGGAGCCACAGATACGCAGTATTTT.

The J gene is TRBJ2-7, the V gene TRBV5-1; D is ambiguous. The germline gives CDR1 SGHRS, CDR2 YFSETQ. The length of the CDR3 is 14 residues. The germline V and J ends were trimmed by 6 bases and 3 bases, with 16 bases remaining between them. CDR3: CASKLEVMNYEQYF. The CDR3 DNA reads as TGCGCCAGCAAGCTTGAGGTGATGAACTACGAGCAGTACTTC.

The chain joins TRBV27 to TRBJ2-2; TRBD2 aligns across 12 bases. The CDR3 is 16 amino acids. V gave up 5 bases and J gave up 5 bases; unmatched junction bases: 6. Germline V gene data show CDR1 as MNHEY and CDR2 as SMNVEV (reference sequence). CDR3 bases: TGTGCCAGCAGTCCCCGGCTAGCGGGGGGGACCGGGGAGCTGTTTTTT. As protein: CASSPRLAGGTGELFF.

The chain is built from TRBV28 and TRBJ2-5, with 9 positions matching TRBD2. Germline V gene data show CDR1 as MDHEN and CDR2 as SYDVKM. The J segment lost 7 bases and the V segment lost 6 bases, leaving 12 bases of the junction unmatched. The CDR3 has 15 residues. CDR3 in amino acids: CASSPSRGGAGTQYF. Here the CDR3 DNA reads TGTGCCAGCAGCCCCTCGCGCGGGGGGGCCGGGACCCAGTACTTC.

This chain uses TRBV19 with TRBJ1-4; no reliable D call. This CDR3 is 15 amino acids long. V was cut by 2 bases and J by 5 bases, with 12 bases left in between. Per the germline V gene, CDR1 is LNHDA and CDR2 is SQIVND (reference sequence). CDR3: CASSITGDTNEKLFF. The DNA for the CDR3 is TGTGCCAGTAGTATAACGGGAGACACGAATGAAAAACTGTTTTTT.

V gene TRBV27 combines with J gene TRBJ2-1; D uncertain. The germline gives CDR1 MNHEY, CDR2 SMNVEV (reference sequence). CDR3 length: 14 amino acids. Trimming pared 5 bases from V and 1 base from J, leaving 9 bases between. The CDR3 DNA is TGTGCCAGCAGTACCCCCGGGTCCTACAATGAGCAGTTCTTC. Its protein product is CASSTPGSYNEQFF.

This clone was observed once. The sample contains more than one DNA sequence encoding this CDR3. The CDR3 reads CASSEQGYEQYF. CDR3 nucleotides: TGTGCCAGCAGCGAACAGGGCTACGAGCAGTACTTC. The chain uses TRBV2 and TRBJ2-7; D is perhaps TRBD1 (6 bases). The CDR3 is made up of 12 amino acids. Germline V gene data show CDR1 as SNHLY and CDR2 as FYNNEI. V was clipped by 6 bases and J by 3 bases, with 9 bases between them.